The next 16 T cell receptor beta chains were all read from a single sample in a study of OX40 agonist ivuxolimab in advanced cancers. The repertoire was sequenced with immunoSEQ multiplex PCR; TCRdb's copy has only in-frame clones and lacks some. This sample has tens of thousands of clones, with 80% to 95% found just once. Sample: CD4+ or CD8+ T cells sorted from blood, taken in a trial of the OX40 agonist ivuxolimab. The receptor source for this set is an adult with an advanced solid tumor such as melanoma, head and neck, liver or kidney cancer.

The V and J genes are TRBV6-5 and TRBJ2-5, with 8 bases fitting TRBD1. After removal of 0 bases from V and 4 bases from J, the junction contained 7 bases not matched to a gene. This CDR3 is 16 amino acids long. The germline V gene encodes CDR1 MNHEY and CDR2 SVGAGI. The CDR3 reads CASSYSGQDSVETQYF. CDR3 coding DNA: TGTGCCAGCAGTTACTCGGGACAGGATTCGGTAGAGACCCAGTACTTC.

V and J are TRBV5-4 and TRBJ2-2, with D perhaps matching TRBD2 (5 bases). Per the germline V gene, CDR1 is SGHNT and CDR2 is YYREEE (reference sequence). CDR3 length: 13 amino acids. V gave up 0 bases and J gave up 6 bases, with 6 bases separating them. CDR3 nucleotide sequence: TGTGCCAGCAGCTTGGAGGAGGCCGGGGAGCTGTTTTTT. Translating gives CASSLEEAGELFF.

This clone was found a few times. The V and J genes are TRBV28 and TRBJ2-5; 7 bases match TRBD2. V was pared by 2 bases and J by 0 bases, with 12 bases of the junction left unmatched. Germline CDR1 MDHEN, CDR2 SYDVKM. The CDR3 covers 18 residues. The DNA for the CDR3 is TGTGCCAGCAGTTTACCCCACCCATGGGGGGGGTACCAAGAGACCCAGTACTTC. This codes for CASSLPHPWGGYQETQYF. Full variable domain (missing parts from reference TRBV28 and TRBJ2-5): DVKVTQSSRYLVKRTGEKVFLECVQDMDHENMFWYRQDPGLGLRLIYFSYDVKMKEKGDIPEGYSVSREKKERFSLILESASTNQTSMYLCASSLPHPWGGYQETQYFGPGTRLLVL.

V is TRBV12-5 and J is TRBJ2-7, with D perhaps TRBD2 (6 bases). Germline CDR1 reads LGHNT; CDR2 reads FRNRAP. V lost 7 bases to trimming and J lost 5 bases, with 21 bases between them. This CDR3 region has 15 residues. The CDR3 protein is CASASPGLSRDEQYF. DNA of the CDR3: TGTGCTAGTGCCTCGCCGGGACTGAGCCGAGACGAGCAGTACTTC.

The chain links TRBV10-1 to TRBJ2-4; D is perhaps TRBD2 (6 bases). Trimming cost V 2 bases and J 3 bases, with 8 bases left between them. Germline loops: CDR1 WNHNN, CDR2 SYGVQD (reference sequence). The CDR3 has 14 residues. The CDR3 DNA reads as TGCGCCAGCAGTGAGGGGGGGAGCAAAAACATTCAGTACTTC. Translating it yields CASSEGGSKNIQYF.

The chain employs TRBV5-1 and TRBJ2-5; 14 positions match TRBD2. The junction had 6 bases not matched to a gene; V was cut back by 6 bases and J by 5 bases. CDR3 length: 15 amino acids. The germline gives CDR1 SGHRS, CDR2 YFSETQ. CDR3 sequence reads: CASTWGLAGVETQYF. Written as DNA, the CDR3 is TGCGCCAGCACATGGGGACTAGCGGGGGTGGAGACCCAGTACTTC.

This sequence joins TRBV2 and TRBJ2-1, with 7 positions matching TRBD1. The germline V gene has CDR1 SNHLY and CDR2 FYNNEI. V lost 3 bases and J lost 9; bases outside the gene matches: 8. The CDR3 loop spans 14 amino acids. The CDR3 DNA reads as TGTGCCAGCAGTGAGGAAAGGGGGCGCGGTGAGCAGTTCTTC. Translating gives CASSEERGRGEQFF. Complete variable domain (other parts from reference TRBV2 and TRBJ2-1): EPEVTQTPSHQVTQMGQEVILRCVPISNHLYFYWYRQILGQKVEFLVSFYNNEISEKSEIFDDQFSVERPDGSNFTLKIRSTKLEDSAMYFCASSEERGRGEQFFGPGTRLTVL.

The chain uses TRBV6-6 and TRBJ2-7; D could derive from TRBD1 or TRBD2 (5 bases each). CDR1 and CDR2 from the germline V gene are MNHNY and SVGAGI (reference sequence). This CDR3 has 15 residues. CDR3 region: CASGYQGRNSYEQYV. The CDR3 bases are TGTGCCAGCGGTTACCAGGGACGGAACTCCTACGAGCAGTACGTC.

The chain carries TRBV6-5 and TRBJ1-4; D unresolved. The CDR3 covers 13 residues. Per germline, CDR1 MNHEY and CDR2 SVGAGI. Trimming took off 2 bases at V and 8 bases at J, with 9 bases between the two ends. The CDR3 sequence is CASSYGHREKLFF. The CDR3 DNA reads as TGTGCCAGCAGTTACGGCCACCGGGAAAAACTGTTTTTT.

V is TRBV7-8 and J is TRBJ2-7, with D possibly matching TRBD1 (6 bases). Between the trimmed V and J ends, which lost 1 base and 7 bases, there was a span of 14 bases. This CDR3 comprises 14 residues. Germline V gives CDR1 SGHVS, CDR2 FQNEAQ. CDR3 in DNA: TGTGCCAGCAGCTTAGGGGGGCAGGTGAGGGAGCAGTACGTC. This sequence encodes CASSLGGQVREQYV.

The V and J genes are TRBV15 and TRBJ2-2; no clear D gene. The CDR3 contains 13 residues. Looked up from germline, CDR1 is LNHNV and CDR2 is YYDKDF (reference sequence). V was pared by 8 bases and J by 5 bases, with 12 bases between. The CDR3 loop reads CATRLGWTGELFF. CDR3 sequence (DNA): TGTGCCACCCGCCTTGGGTGGACCGGGGAGCTGTTTTTT.

This chain joins TRBV2 and TRBJ1-3; a possible D gene is TRBD1 (6 bases). Germline V gives CDR1 SNHLY, CDR2 FYNNEI. V lost 8 bases and J 0 bases, leaving 11 bases between the germline ends. This CDR3 contains 14 residues. The CDR3 DNA sequence: TGTGCCAGCCAGACAGGCAACTCTGGAAACACCATATATTTT. Its protein is CASQTGNSGNTIYF.

This chain joins TRBV7-2 and TRBJ1-4; the D is unclear. The CDR3 runs to 15 residues. From germline, CDR1 is SGHTA and CDR2 FQGNSA. Trimming pared 6 bases from V and 5 bases from J, leaving 16 bases between. The CDR3 DNA follows: TGTGCCAGCAGTCTGGATGGGCAGGAAAATGAAAAACTGTTTTTT. Protein: CASSLDGQENEKLFF.

The chain employs TRBV29-1 and TRBJ2-3, with 10 bases identical to TRBD2. The V gene's germline CDR1 is SQVTM and CDR2 ANQGSEA. This CDR3 comprises 15 residues. With V trimmed by 7 bases and J by 2 bases, 9 bases remained unmatched. The CDR3 sequence: CSAEKRGGYTDTQYF. The CDR3 bases are TGCAGCGCCGAAAAGCGGGGGGGTTACACAGATACGCAGTATTTT.

The chain couples TRBV5-6 to TRBJ2-5; D gene uncertain. CDR3 length equals 11 residues. Trimming cost V 4 bases and J 8 bases, with 9 bases left between them. CDR1 and CDR2 (germline): SGHDT, YYEEEE. The CDR3 coding sequence is TGTGCCAGCAGCGCAGACGGAACCCAGTACTTC. Encoded protein: CASSADGTQYF.

The chain combines TRBV10-3 with TRBJ1-4; D gene unclear. V was shortened by 10 bases and J by 2 bases, with 17 bases between the two germline ends. Germline V gene sequence: CDR1 ENHRY, CDR2 SYGVKD. The CDR3 consists of 15 residues. CDR3 sequence (DNA): TGTGCCACAAGATTGGACCTTGCGACTAATGAAAAACTGTTTTTT. It codes for CATRLDLATNEKLFF.